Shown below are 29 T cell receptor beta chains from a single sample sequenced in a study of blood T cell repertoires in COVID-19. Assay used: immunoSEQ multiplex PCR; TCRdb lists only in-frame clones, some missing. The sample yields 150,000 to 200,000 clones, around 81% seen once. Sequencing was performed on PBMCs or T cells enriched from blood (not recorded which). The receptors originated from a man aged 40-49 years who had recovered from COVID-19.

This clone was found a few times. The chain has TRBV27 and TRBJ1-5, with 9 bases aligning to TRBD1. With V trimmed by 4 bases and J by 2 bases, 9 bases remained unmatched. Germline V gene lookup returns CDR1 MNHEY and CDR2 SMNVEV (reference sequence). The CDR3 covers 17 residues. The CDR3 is CASSSPDRGERNQPQHF. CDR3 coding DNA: TGTGCCAGCAGTTCCCCGGACAGGGGAGAGCGCAATCAGCCCCAGCATTTT.

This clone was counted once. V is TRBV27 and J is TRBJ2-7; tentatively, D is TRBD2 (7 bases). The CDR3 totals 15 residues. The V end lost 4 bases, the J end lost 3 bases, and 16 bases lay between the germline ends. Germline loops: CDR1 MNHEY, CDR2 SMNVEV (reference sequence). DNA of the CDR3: TGTGCCAGCAGTTGGGGGGGCAGCATCTACTACGAGCAGTACTTC. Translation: CASSWGGSIYYEQYF.

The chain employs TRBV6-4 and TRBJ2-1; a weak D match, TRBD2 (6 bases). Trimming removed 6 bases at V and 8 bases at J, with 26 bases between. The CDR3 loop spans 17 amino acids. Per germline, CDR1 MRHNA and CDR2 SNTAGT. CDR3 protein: CASRVRERPLPWDEQFF. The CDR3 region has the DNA TGTGCCAGCAGGGTCCGGGAGAGACCCTTACCTTGGGATGAGCAGTTCTTC.

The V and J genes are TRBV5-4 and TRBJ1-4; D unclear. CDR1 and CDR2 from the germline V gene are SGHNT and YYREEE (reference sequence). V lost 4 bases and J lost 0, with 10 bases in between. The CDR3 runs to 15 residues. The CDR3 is CASSRGWATNEKLFF. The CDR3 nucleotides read TGTGCCAGCAGCCGGGGATGGGCAACTAATGAAAAACTGTTTTTT.

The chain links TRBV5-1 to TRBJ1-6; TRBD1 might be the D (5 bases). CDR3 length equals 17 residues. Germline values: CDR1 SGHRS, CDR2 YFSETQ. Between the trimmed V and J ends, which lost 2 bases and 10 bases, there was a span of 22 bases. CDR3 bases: TGCGCCAGCAGCTTACTCCCCTCGACAGCCTTGCCCTCACCCCTCCACTTT. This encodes CASSLLPSTALPSPLHF. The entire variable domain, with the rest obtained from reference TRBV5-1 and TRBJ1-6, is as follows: KAGVTQTPRYLIKTRGQQVTLSCSPISGHRSVSWYQQTPGQGLQFLFEYFSETQRNKGNFPGRFSGRQFSNSRSEMNVSTLELGDSALYLCASSLLPSTALPSPLHFGNGTRLTVT.

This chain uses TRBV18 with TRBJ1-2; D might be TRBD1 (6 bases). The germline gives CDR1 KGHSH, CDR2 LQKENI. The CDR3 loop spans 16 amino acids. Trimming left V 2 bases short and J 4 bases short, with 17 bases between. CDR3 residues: CASSPKREQGGYGYTF. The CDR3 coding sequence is TGTGCCAGCTCACCAAAGAGGGAACAGGGCGGCTATGGCTACACCTTC.

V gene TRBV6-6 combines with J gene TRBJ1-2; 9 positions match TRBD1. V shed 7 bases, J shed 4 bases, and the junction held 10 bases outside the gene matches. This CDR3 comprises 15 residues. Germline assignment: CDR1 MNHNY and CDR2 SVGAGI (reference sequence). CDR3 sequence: CASTGLDRGSYGYTF. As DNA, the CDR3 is TGTGCCAGCACAGGCTTAGACAGGGGGTCCTATGGCTACACCTTC.

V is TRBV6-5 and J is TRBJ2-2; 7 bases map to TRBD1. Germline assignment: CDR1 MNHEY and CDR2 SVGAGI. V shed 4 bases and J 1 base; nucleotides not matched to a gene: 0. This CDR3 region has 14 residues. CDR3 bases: TGTGCCAGCAGTTGGGACAGGAACACCGGGGAGCTGTTTTTT. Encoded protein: CASSWDRNTGELFF.

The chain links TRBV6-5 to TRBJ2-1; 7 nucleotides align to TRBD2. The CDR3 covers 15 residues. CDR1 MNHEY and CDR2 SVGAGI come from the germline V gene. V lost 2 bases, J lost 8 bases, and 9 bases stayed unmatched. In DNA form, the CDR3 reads TGTGCCAGCAGTTACGCGGGGGTGAGTTCCGATGAGCAGTTCTTC. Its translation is CASSYAGVSSDEQFF.

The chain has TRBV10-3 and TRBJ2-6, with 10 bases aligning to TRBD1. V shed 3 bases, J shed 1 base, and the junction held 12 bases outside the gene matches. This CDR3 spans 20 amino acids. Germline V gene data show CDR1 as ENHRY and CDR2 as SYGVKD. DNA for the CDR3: TGTGCCATCAGTGACCCAACCGGGACAGGGGAGCAATCTGGGGCCAACGTCCTGACTTTC. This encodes CAISDPTGTGEQSGANVLTF.

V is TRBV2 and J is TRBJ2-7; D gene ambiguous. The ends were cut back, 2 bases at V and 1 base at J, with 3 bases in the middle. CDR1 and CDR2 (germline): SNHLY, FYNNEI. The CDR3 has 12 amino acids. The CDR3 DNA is TGTGCCAGCAGTGAAACTTCCTACGAGCAGTACTTC. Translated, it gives CASSETSYEQYF. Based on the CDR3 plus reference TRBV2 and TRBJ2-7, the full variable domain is EPEVTQTPSHQVTQMGQEVILRCVPISNHLYFYWYRQILGQKVEFLVSFYNNEISEKSEIFDDQFSVERPDGSNFTLKIRSTKLEDSAMYFCASSETSYEQYFGPGTRLTVT.

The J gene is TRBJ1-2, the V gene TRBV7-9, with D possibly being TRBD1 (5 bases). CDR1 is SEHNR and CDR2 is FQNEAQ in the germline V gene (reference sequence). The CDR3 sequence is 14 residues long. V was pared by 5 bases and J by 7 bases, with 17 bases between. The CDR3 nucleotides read TGTGCCAGCAGCCCCGATCCGGGGGTGGCTGGCTACACCTTC. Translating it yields CASSPDPGVAGYTF.

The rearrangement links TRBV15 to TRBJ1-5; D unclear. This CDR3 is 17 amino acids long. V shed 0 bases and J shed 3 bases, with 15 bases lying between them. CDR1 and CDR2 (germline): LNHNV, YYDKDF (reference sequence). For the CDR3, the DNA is TGTGCCACCAGCAGAGAGCTGGGAAGGAGGAACAATCAGCCCCAGCATTTT. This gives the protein CATSRELGRRNNQPQHF.

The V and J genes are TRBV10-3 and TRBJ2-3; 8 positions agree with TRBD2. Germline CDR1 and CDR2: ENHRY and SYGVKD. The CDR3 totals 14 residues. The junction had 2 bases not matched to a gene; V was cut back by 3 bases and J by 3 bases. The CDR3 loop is CAISDGGGTDTQYF. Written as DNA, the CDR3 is TGTGCCATCAGTGACGGGGGGGGAACAGATACGCAGTATTTT.

As DNA, the CDR3 is TGTGCCAGCAGCCGCTCTCCGTTGGAGGGCTACACCTTC. The encoded protein is CASSRSPLEGYTF. The chain uses TRBV6-5 and TRBJ1-2, with D unresolved. This CDR3 comprises 13 residues. V was shortened by 6 bases and J by 8 bases, with 16 bases between the two germline ends. The germline V gene encodes CDR1 MNHEY and CDR2 SVGAGI.

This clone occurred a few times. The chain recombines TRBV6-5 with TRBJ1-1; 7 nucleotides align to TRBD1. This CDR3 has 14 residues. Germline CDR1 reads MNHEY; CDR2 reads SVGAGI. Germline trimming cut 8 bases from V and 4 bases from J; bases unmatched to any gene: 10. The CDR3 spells CASPERAGGTEAFF. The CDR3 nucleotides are TGTGCCAGCCCCGAGCGAGCAGGGGGCACTGAAGCTTTCTTT.

DNA of the CDR3: TGCGCCAGCAGCTTAGCGGACAATGAGCAGTTCTTC. This sequence encodes CASSLADNEQFF. The rearrangement uses TRBV5-1 and TRBJ2-1, with a weak D call TRBD2 (5 bases). The CDR3 sequence is 12 residues long. The germline gives CDR1 SGHRS, CDR2 YFSETQ. V was cut by 2 bases and J by 5 bases, with 5 bases left in between.

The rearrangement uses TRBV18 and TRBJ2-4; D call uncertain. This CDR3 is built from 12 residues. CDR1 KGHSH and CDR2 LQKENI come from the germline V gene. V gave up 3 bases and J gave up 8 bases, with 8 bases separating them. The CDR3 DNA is TGTGCCAGCTCACCGGCAGGCGACATTCAGTACTTC. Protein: CASSPAGDIQYF.

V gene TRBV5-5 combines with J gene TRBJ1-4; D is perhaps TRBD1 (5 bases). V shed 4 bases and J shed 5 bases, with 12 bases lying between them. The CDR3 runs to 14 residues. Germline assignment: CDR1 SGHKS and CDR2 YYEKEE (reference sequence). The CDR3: CASSLVSGNEKLFF. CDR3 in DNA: TGTGCCAGCAGCCTCGTTTCAGGGAATGAAAAACTGTTTTTT.

The DNA for the CDR3 is TGTGCCAGCAGTGAAAGGGAGATCCAAGAGACCCAGTACTTC. It encodes CASSEREIQETQYF. This chain links TRBV2 with TRBJ2-5, with D possibly matching TRBD2 (5 bases). Per germline, CDR1 SNHLY and CDR2 FYNNEI. V was shortened by 2 bases and J by 1 base, with 8 bases between the two germline ends. CDR3 length: 14 amino acids. Using reference TRBV2 and TRBJ2-5 for the parts outside the CDR3, the full variable domain is EPEVTQTPSHQVTQMGQEVILRCVPISNHLYFYWYRQILGQKVEFLVSFYNNEISEKSEIFDDQFSVERPDGSNFTLKIRSTKLEDSAMYFCASSEREIQETQYFGPGTRLLVL.

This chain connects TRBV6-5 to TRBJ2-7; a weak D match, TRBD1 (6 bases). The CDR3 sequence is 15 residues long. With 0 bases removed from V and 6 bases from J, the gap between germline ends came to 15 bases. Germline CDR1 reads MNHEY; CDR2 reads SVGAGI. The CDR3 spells CASSYSAGDLREQYV. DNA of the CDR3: TGTGCCAGCAGTTACTCGGCAGGGGACCTACGCGAGCAGTACGTC.

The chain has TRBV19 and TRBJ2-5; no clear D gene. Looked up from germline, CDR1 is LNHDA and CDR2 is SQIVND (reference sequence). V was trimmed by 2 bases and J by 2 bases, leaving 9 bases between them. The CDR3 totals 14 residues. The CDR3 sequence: CASSITTHQETQYF. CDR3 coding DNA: TGTGCCAGTAGTATAACTACGCATCAAGAGACCCAGTACTTC. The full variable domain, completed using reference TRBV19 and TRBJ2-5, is DGGITQSPKYLFRKEGQNVTLSCEQNLNHDAMYWYRQDPGQGLRLIYYSQIVNDFQKGDIAEGYSVSREKKESFPLTVTSAQKNPTAFYLCASSITTHQETQYFGPGTRLLVL.

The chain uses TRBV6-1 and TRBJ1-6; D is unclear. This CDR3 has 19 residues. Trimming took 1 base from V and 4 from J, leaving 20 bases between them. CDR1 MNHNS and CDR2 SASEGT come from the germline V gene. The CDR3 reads CASSEGGEGEKRYNSPLHF. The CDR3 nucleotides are TGTGCCAGCAGTGAAGGGGGTGAGGGTGAAAAAAGGTATAATTCACCCCTCCACTTT.

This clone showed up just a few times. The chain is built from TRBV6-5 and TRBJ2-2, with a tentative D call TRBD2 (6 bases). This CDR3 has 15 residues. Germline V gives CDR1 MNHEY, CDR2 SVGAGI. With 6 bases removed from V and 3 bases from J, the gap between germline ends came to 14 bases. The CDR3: CASRKPGLDTGELFF. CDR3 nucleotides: TGTGCCAGCAGGAAACCGGGACTTGACACCGGGGAGCTGTTTTTT.

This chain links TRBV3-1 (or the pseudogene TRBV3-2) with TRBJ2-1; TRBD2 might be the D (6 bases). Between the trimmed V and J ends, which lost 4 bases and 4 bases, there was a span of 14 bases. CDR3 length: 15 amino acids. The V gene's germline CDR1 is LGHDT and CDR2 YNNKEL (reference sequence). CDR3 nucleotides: TGTGCCAGCAGCCCCGCCGGGAGCCTTTACAATGAGCAGTTCTTC. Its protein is CASSPAGSLYNEQFF.

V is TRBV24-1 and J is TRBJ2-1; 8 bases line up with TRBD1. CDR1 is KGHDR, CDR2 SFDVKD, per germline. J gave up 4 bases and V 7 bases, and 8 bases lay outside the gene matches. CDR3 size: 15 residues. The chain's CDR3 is CATRGTGQPYNEQFF. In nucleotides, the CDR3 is TGTGCCACCAGGGGGACAGGCCAGCCATACAATGAGCAGTTCTTC.

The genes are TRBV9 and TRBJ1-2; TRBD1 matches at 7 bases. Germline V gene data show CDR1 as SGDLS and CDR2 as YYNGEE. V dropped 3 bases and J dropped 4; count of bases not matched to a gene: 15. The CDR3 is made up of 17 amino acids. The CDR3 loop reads CASSAGTAYGEFYGYTF. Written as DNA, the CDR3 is TGTGCCAGCAGCGCGGGGACAGCTTACGGTGAATTCTATGGCTACACCTTC.

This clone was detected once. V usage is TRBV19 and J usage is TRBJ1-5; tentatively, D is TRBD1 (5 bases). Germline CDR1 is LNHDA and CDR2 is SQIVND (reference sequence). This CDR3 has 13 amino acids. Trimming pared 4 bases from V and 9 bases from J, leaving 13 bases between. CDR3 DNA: TGTGCCAGTAGTAGGGGGGGTTTGCTGCCCCAGCATTTT. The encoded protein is CASSRGGLLPQHF. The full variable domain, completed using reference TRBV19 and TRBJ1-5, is DGGITQSPKYLFRKEGQNVTLSCEQNLNHDAMYWYRQDPGQGLRLIYYSQIVNDFQKGDIAEGYSVSREKKESFPLTVTSAQKNPTAFYLCASSRGGLLPQHFGDGTRLSIL.

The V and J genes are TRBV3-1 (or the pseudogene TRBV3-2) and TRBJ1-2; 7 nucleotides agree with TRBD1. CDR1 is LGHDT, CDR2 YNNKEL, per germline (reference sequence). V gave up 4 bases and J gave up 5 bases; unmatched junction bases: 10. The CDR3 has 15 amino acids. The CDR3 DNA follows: TGTGCCAGCAGCCTCCACAGGGGCGGGGTGTATGGCTACACCTTC. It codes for CASSLHRGGVYGYTF.